This TCR beta chain was captured by sequencing in a study of CD8 T cells in ankylosing spondylitis. Regarding the study as a whole: Matched synovial fluid from ankylosing spondylitis patients was reported to be enriched for disease-linked clones.

Germline CDR1 is KGHDR and CDR2 is SFDVKD. The length of the CDR3 is 16 residues. V dropped 3 bases and J dropped 2; count of bases not matched to a gene: 4. The sample holds many counts of this clonotype. Antigen specificity is unknown. TCRdb re-analysed the 5' RACE reads in MiXCR, keeping a single row per CDR3 protein. The sample records 200,000 to 250,000 distinct CDR3 sequences, about 10% being singletons. What was sequenced was blood, either unsorted or a sorted T cell fraction (not recorded which). The receptor comes from a male donor with ankylosing spondylitis or in good health (not recorded which). V gene TRBV24-1 combines with J gene TRBJ2-3; 10 bases line up with TRBD1. Here the CDR3 reads CATSDPGTGVTDTQYF. Written as DNA, the CDR3 is TGTGCCACCAGTGATCCAGGGACAGGGGTCACAGATACGCAGTATTTT.